This T cell receptor beta chain was recorded in a study of OX40 agonist ivuxolimab in advanced cancers. About the research overall: The drug used for patients, ivuxolimab, was an agonistic anti-OX40 (CD134) antibody.

Exclusion of a patient followed from autoimmune disease history or systemic immunosuppression. Assay used: immunoSEQ multiplex PCR; TCRdb lists only in-frame clones, some missing. The table lists tens of thousands of clones, around 90% of them singletons. Germline V gene data show CDR1 as MDHEN and CDR2 as SYDVKM. The CDR3 spans 15 residues. J lost 5 bases, V lost 5 bases, and 11 bases had no gene match. Study results and caveats: No determination was made of the antigen specificity of the expanded peripheral T cells.

In regard to this clone: The target antigen is unknown.

This material consisted of CD4+ or CD8+ T cells sorted from blood, taken in a trial of the OX40 agonist ivuxolimab. This TCR derives from an adult with an advanced solid tumor such as melanoma, head and neck, liver or kidney cancer. The chain couples TRBV28 to TRBJ2-7; TRBD2 matches 8 bases. Here the CDR3 DNA reads TGTGCCAGCAGTCCCGGGGCGGGAGGATTAAACGAGCAGTACTTC. Translating gives CASSPGAGGLNEQYF.